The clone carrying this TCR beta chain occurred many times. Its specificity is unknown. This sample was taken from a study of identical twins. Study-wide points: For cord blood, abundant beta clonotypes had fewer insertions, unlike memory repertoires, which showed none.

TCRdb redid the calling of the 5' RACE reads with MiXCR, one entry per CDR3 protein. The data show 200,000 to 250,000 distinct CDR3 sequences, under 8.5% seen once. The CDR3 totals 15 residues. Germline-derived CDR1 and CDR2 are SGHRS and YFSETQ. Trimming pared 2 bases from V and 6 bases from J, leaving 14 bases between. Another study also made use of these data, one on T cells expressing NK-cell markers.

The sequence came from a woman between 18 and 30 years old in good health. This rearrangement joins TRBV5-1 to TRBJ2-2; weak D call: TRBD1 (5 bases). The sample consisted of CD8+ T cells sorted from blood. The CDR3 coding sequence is TGCGCCAGCAGCTTCCCAGGGATGGCACCCGGGGAGCTGTTTTTT. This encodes CASSFPGMAPGELFF.